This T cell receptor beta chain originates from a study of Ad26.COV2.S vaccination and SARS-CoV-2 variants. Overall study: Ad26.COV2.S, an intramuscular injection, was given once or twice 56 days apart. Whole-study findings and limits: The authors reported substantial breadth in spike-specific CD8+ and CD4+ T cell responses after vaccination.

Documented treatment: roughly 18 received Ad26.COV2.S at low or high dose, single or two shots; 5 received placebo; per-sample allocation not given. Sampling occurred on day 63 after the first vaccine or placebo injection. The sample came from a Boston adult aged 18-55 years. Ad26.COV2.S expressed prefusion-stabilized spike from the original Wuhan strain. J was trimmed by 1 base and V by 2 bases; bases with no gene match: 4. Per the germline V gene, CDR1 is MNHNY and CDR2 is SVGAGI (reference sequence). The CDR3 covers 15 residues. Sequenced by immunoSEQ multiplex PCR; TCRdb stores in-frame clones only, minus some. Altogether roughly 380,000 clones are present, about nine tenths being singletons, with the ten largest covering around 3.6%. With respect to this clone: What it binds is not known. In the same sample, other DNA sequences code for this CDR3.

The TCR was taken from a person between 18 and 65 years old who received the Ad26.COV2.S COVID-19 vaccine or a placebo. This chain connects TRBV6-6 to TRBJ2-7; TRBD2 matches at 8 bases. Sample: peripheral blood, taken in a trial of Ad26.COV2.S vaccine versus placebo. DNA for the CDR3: TGTGCCAGCAGTTACCAGCGGGGGTTATCCTACGAGCAGTACTTC. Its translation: CASSYQRGLSYEQYF.